This is a list of T cell receptor beta chains from one sample in a study of response to subunit inactivated influenza vaccine. From the RT-PCR reads, TCRdb called clonotypes with MiXCR, one entry per CDR3 protein. The data hold about 500,000 distinct CDR3 sequences, with more than 15% observed a single time. The input for sequencing was CD4+ T cells sorted from PBMCs, taken around 25 months after vaccination. These receptors were taken from a man between 50 and 75 years old who received an inactivated influenza vaccine. Each CDR3 is given with its conserved first and last residue. A D gene is named only where the DNA matches it firmly. Some rows mark clone size as missing; the rest say once, few, many or name a class of expanded clone.

clone size: NA
D gene: TRBD1
V gene: TRBV27
J gene: TRBJ2-3
CDR3 protein: CASSSGQGSSDTQYF
CDR3 DNA: TGTGCCAGCAGTTCCGGACAGGGATCGTCAGATACGCAGTATTTT

clone size: NA
D gene: NA
V gene: TRBV12-3/TRBV12-4
J gene: TRBJ2-1
CDR3 protein: CASSSTSQSDEQFF
CDR3 DNA: TGTGCCAGCAGTTCAACAAGTCAAAGCGATGAGCAGTTCTTC

clone size: NA
D gene: TRBD2
V gene: TRBV19
J gene: TRBJ2-1
CDR3 protein: CASSIQGGGAIEQFF
CDR3 DNA: TGTGCCAGTAGTATTCAGGGCGGGGGGGCAATTGAGCAGTTCTTC

clone size: NA
D gene: TRBD1
V gene: TRBV2
J gene: TRBJ2-7
CDR3 protein: CASSATGGVEQYF
CDR3 DNA: TGTGCCAGCAGTGCCACAGGGGGCGTTGAGCAGTACTTC

clone size: NA
D gene: NA
V gene: TRBV7-9
J gene: TRBJ2-4
CDR3 protein: CASSPLGQRGNIQYF
CDR3 DNA: TGTGCCAGCAGCCCCCTTGGACAGAGGGGAAACATTCAGTACTTC

clone size: few
D gene: NA
V gene: TRBV20-1
J gene: TRBJ2-3
CDR3 protein: CSATGRRAQTDTQYF
CDR3 DNA: TGCAGTGCCACAGGGAGGAGGGCGCAGACAGATACGCAGTATTTT

clone size: NA
D gene: TRBD2
V gene: TRBV7-8
J gene: TRBJ2-2
CDR3 protein: CASSLRLALNTGELFF
CDR3 DNA: TGTGCCAGCAGCTTACGACTAGCGCTTAACACCGGGGAGCTGTTTTTT

clone size: NA
D gene: NA
V gene: TRBV9
J gene: TRBJ1-4
CDR3 protein: CASSVGLGAKEKLFF
CDR3 DNA: TGTGCCAGCAGCGTAGGTCTGGGGGCGAAGGAAAAACTGTTTTTT

clone size: many
D gene: NA
V gene: TRBV6-2/TRBV6-3
J gene: TRBJ1-5
CDR3 protein: CASSYSMAGRSQPQHF
CDR3 DNA: TGTGCCAGCAGTTACTCGATGGCGGGACGGAGTCAGCCCCAGCATTTT

clone size: NA
D gene: NA
V gene: TRBV10-3
J gene: TRBJ2-4
CDR3 protein: CAISPSGGKAGIQYF
CDR3 DNA: TGTGCCATCAGTCCGAGTGGCGGGAAGGCAGGCATTCAGTACTTC

clone size: NA
D gene: NA
V gene: TRBV5-6
J gene: TRBJ1-2
CDR3 protein: CASSVSGGTYGYTF
CDR3 DNA: TGTGCCAGCAGCGTCTCTGGCGGGACCTATGGCTACACCTTC

clone size: NA
D gene: NA
V gene: TRBV7-2
J gene: TRBJ2-2
CDR3 protein: CASSSSVGTGELFF
CDR3 DNA: TGTGCCAGCAGCTCCAGTGTAGGGACCGGGGAGCTGTTTTTT

clone size: NA
D gene: TRBD2
V gene: TRBV6-1
J gene: TRBJ2-1
CDR3 protein: CAISEPSGGHYNEQFF
CDR3 DNA: TGTGCCATCAGTGAACCTAGCGGGGGCCACTACAATGAGCAGTTCTTC

clone size: NA
D gene: NA
V gene: TRBV2
J gene: TRBJ2-2
CDR3 protein: CASKEGKRAGELFF
CDR3 DNA: TGTGCCAGCAAAGAGGGGAAAAGGGCCGGGGAGCTGTTTTTT

clone size: many
D gene: NA
V gene: TRBV19
J gene: TRBJ2-3
CDR3 protein: CASSSGGLGTDTQYF
CDR3 DNA: TGTGCCAGTAGTAGCGGGGGCTTGGGCACAGATACGCAGTATTTT

clone size: few
D gene: TRBD1
V gene: TRBV24-1
J gene: TRBJ1-2
CDR3 protein: CATSDHGQGMYGYTF
CDR3 DNA: TGTGCCACCAGTGACCACGGACAGGGAATGTATGGCTACACCTTC

clone size: many
D gene: NA
V gene: TRBV7-9
J gene: TRBJ2-5
CDR3 protein: CASSFGFGPQETQYF
CDR3 DNA: TGTGCCAGCAGCTTTGGGTTTGGGCCTCAAGAGACCCAGTACTTC

clone size: few
D gene: NA
V gene: TRBV7-2
J gene: TRBJ2-2
CDR3 protein: CASSPQGGPTNTGELFF
CDR3 DNA: TGTGCCAGCAGCCCCCAAGGCGGGCCAACTAACACCGGGGAGCTGTTTTTT

clone size: many
D gene: TRBD2
V gene: TRBV5-4
J gene: TRBJ2-3
CDR3 protein: CASSSGTSGRTSTDTQYF
CDR3 DNA: TGTGCCAGCAGCTCCGGGACTAGCGGGAGGACTAGCACAGATACGCAGTATTTT

clone size: NA
D gene: TRBD2
V gene: TRBV30
J gene: TRBJ2-7
CDR3 protein: CAGSIAGGGQYF
CDR3 DNA: TGTGCCGGTAGTATAGCGGGCGGAGGGCAGTACTTC

clone size: NA
D gene: NA
V gene: TRBV2
J gene: TRBJ2-6
CDR3 protein: CASSASTASGANVLTF
CDR3 DNA: TGTGCCAGCAGCGCAAGTACAGCTTCTGGGGCCAACGTCCTGACTTTC

clone size: NA
D gene: NA
V gene: TRBV10-3
J gene: TRBJ1-1
CDR3 protein: CAISSGWATEAFF
CDR3 DNA: TGTGCCATCTCATCAGGGTGGGCCACTGAAGCTTTCTTT

clone size: many
D gene: NA
V gene: TRBV4-3
J gene: TRBJ2-5
CDR3 protein: CASSRTRLGTSDQYF
CDR3 DNA: TGCGCCAGCAGCCGCACTCGACTAGGGACGAGTGACCAGTACTTC

clone size: NA
D gene: TRBD2
V gene: TRBV24-1
J gene: TRBJ2-2
CDR3 protein: CATSDLVAGDFTSITGELFF
CDR3 DNA: TGTGCCACCAGTGATTTGGTGGCGGGGGACTTTACATCCATCACCGGGGAGCTGTTTTTT

clone size: NA
D gene: NA
V gene: TRBV12-3/TRBV12-4
J gene: TRBJ2-3
CDR3 protein: CASSFRGEADTQYF
CDR3 DNA: TGTGCCAGCAGTTTTAGGGGGGAAGCAGATACGCAGTATTTT

clone size: NA
D gene: NA
V gene: TRBV7-9
J gene: TRBJ2-3
CDR3 protein: CASSLGQRIDTQYF
CDR3 DNA: TGTGCCAGCAGCTTAGGTCAGCGCATAGATACGCAGTATTTT

clone size: NA
D gene: TRBD1
V gene: TRBV5-1
J gene: TRBJ2-1
CDR3 protein: CASTRTGLSYNEQFF
CDR3 DNA: TGCGCCAGCACGCGGACAGGGCTCTCCTACAATGAGCAGTTCTTC

clone size: few
D gene: TRBD1
V gene: TRBV11-2
J gene: TRBJ1-2
CDR3 protein: CASSRSRDRDYGYTF
CDR3 DNA: TGTGCCAGCAGCCGCTCCCGGGACAGAGATTATGGCTACACCTTC

clone size: NA
D gene: TRBD1
V gene: TRBV7-2
J gene: TRBJ1-1
CDR3 protein: CASSPGQVLTEAFF
CDR3 DNA: TGTGCCAGCAGCCCCGGACAGGTTCTCACTGAAGCTTTCTTT

clone size: NA
D gene: NA
V gene: TRBV25-1
J gene: TRBJ2-1
CDR3 protein: CASHTDSLGYNEQFF
CDR3 DNA: TGTGCCAGCCACACCGACTCGTTGGGGTACAATGAGCAGTTCTTC

clone size: NA
D gene: NA
V gene: TRBV4-2
J gene: TRBJ1-3
CDR3 protein: CASSQAFSKSGNTIYF
CDR3 DNA: TGTGCCAGCAGCCAAGCGTTCTCGAAATCAGGAAACACCATATATTTT

clone size: few
D gene: NA
V gene: TRBV4-3
J gene: TRBJ2-2
CDR3 protein: CASSQDRGLTGELFF
CDR3 DNA: TGCGCCAGCAGCCAAGATCGCGGGCTCACCGGGGAGCTGTTTTTT

clone size: NA
D gene: TRBD2
V gene: TRBV5-6
J gene: TRBJ2-1
CDR3 protein: CASSFAGGIPGEQFF
CDR3 DNA: TGTGCCAGCAGCTTCGCGGGGGGTATCCCCGGTGAGCAGTTCTTC

clone size: few
D gene: NA
V gene: TRBV19
J gene: TRBJ2-4
CDR3 protein: CASSIYRSSGIQYF
CDR3 DNA: TGTGCCAGTAGTATATATAGGTCCTCGGGCATTCAGTACTTC

clone size: many
D gene: TRBD1
V gene: TRBV27
J gene: TRBJ2-2
CDR3 protein: CASSKGQGANTGELFF
CDR3 DNA: TGTGCCAGCAGTAAGGGACAGGGGGCAAACACCGGGGAGCTGTTTTTT

clone size: NA
D gene: TRBD2
V gene: TRBV5-5
J gene: TRBJ2-7
CDR3 protein: CASSLRTSGGYSYEQYF
CDR3 DNA: TGTGCCAGCAGCCTACGGACTAGCGGGGGGTACTCCTACGAGCAGTACTTC

clone size: many
D gene: NA
V gene: TRBV29-1
J gene: TRBJ2-1
CDR3 protein: CSFVFWGEQFF
CDR3 DNA: TGCAGCTTCGTGTTTTGGGGTGAGCAGTTCTTC

clone size: many
D gene: NA
V gene: TRBV12-3/TRBV12-4
J gene: TRBJ2-3
CDR3 protein: CASSLLGLTKYF
CDR3 DNA: TGTGCCAGCAGTCTCCTGGGTTTAACGAAGTATTTT

clone size: few
D gene: TRBD1
V gene: TRBV5-6
J gene: TRBJ2-1
CDR3 protein: CASRIFGAGGNEQFF
CDR3 DNA: TGTGCCAGCAGAATCTTTGGGGCAGGGGGTAATGAGCAGTTCTTC

clone size: NA
D gene: NA
V gene: TRBV20-1
J gene: TRBJ1-2
CDR3 protein: CSAKSANYGYTF
CDR3 DNA: TGCAGTGCTAAGTCCGCTAACTATGGCTACACCTTC

clone size: few
D gene: NA
V gene: TRBV12-3/TRBV12-4
J gene: TRBJ2-5
CDR3 protein: CASSSSDQETQYF
CDR3 DNA: TGTGCCAGCAGTTCATCGGACCAAGAGACCCAGTACTTC

clone size: few
D gene: TRBD2
V gene: TRBV20-1
J gene: TRBJ2-1
CDR3 protein: CSARVLAGGLSSYNEQFF
CDR3 DNA: TGCAGTGCTAGAGTTCTAGCGGGGGGACTAAGCTCCTACAATGAGCAGTTCTTC

clone size: NA
D gene: TRBD2
V gene: TRBV20-1
J gene: TRBJ2-2
CDR3 protein: CSASLAGVTGELFF
CDR3 DNA: TGCAGTGCAAGCCTAGCGGGAGTGACCGGGGAGCTGTTTTTT

clone size: NA
D gene: TRBD2
V gene: TRBV30
J gene: TRBJ2-1
CDR3 protein: CAWRGLAGYNEQFF
CDR3 DNA: TGTGCCTGGAGGGGACTAGCGGGGTACAATGAGCAGTTCTTC

clone size: many
D gene: NA
V gene: TRBV10-3
J gene: TRBJ2-7
CDR3 protein: CAISRHADGSYEQYF
CDR3 DNA: TGTGCCATCAGCCGTCACGCCGACGGATCCTACGAGCAGTACTTC

clone size: NA
D gene: TRBD2
V gene: TRBV6-1
J gene: TRBJ2-3
CDR3 protein: CASSPSGGGALVRYF
CDR3 DNA: TGTGCCAGCAGCCCGTCGGGCGGGGGGGCCCTCGTCAGGTATTTT

clone size: few
D gene: NA
V gene: TRBV12-3/TRBV12-4
J gene: TRBJ1-4
CDR3 protein: CASTQGTNEKLFF
CDR3 DNA: TGTGCCAGCACGCAGGGGACTAATGAAAAACTGTTTTTT

clone size: few
D gene: TRBD1
V gene: TRBV10-2
J gene: TRBJ1-5
CDR3 protein: CASSDTPGQSQPQHF
CDR3 DNA: TGCGCCAGCAGTGACACCCCGGGACAGTCTCAGCCCCAGCATTTT